What follows are 13 T cell receptor beta chains derived from one specimen sequenced in a study of cytomegalovirus exposure and HLA in healthy donors. PCR used 60 Vbeta primers and 13 Jbeta primers. Libraries were prepared by immunoSEQ multiplex PCR; TCRdb keeps only in-frame clonotypes and omits some of them. The repertoire has about 130,000 clones, approximately 79% of them found once; the top ten carry about 6.8%. The material sequenced was PBMCs. These receptors originate from a man aged 35-49 years in good health and CMV-seropositive.

The chain carries TRBV5-1 and TRBJ2-1, with TRBD2 identical over 7 bases. The V segment lost 1 base and the J segment 6 bases; nucleotides outside the gene matches: 13. The CDR3 consists of 17 residues. Per germline, CDR1 SGHRS and CDR2 YFSETQ. CDR3 bases: TGCGCCAGCAGCTTGAACGGGATGGCGGGAGTGTCCAATGAGCAGTTCTTC. Amino acids: CASSLNGMAGVSNEQFF.

This clone was counted a single time. The chain is built from TRBV18 and TRBJ2-5; D unclear. V gave up 5 bases and J gave up 3 bases, with 4 bases separating them. Germline CDR1 and CDR2: KGHSH and LQKENI. The CDR3 runs to 11 residues. CDR3 in DNA: TGTGCCAGCTCAGGAGAAGAGACCCAGTACTTC. It specifies CASSGEETQYF. The whole variable domain, remainder taken from reference TRBV18 and TRBJ2-5, is NAGVMQNPRHLVRRRGQEARLRCSPMKGHSHVYWYRQLPEEGLKFMVYLQKENIIDESGMPKERFSAEFPKEGPSILRIQQVVRGDSAAYFCASSGEETQYFGPGTRLLVL.

In nucleotides, the CDR3 is TGTGCCAGCAGGCAAGGACTAGCGTTCTACGAGCAGTACTTC. This translates into CASRQGLAFYEQYF. The chain recombines TRBV28 with TRBJ2-7; 9 nucleotides line up with TRBD2. Germline loops: CDR1 MDHEN, CDR2 SYDVKM. V lost 6 bases to trimming and J lost 3 bases; unmatched junction nucleotides: 6. The CDR3 runs to 14 residues.

The chain employs TRBV5-1 and TRBJ2-7, with 7 bases aligning to TRBD2. Germline-derived CDR1 and CDR2 are SGHRS and YFSETQ. V trimming: 7 bases; J trimming: 4 bases; junction bases outside the gene matches: 2. The CDR3 is 11 amino acids. CDR3 bases: TGCGCCAGCCGGGGGGAGTACGAGCAGTACTTC. It codes for CASRGEYEQYF.

The chain uses TRBV5-4 and TRBJ2-1; 11 bases are shared with TRBD2. With 6 bases clipped from V and 0 bases from J, the junction kept 5 bases outside the gene matches. The CDR3 is made up of 16 amino acids. Germline V CDR1 and CDR2: SGHNT, YYREEE (reference sequence). The CDR3 sequence: CASTPSGGSSYNEQFF. The CDR3 coding sequence is TGTGCCAGCACCCCTAGCGGGGGGAGCTCCTACAATGAGCAGTTCTTC.

The V gene is TRBV27, the J gene TRBJ1-2; 10 nucleotides match TRBD1. Germline V gene lookup returns CDR1 MNHEY and CDR2 SMNVEV (reference sequence). This CDR3 has 14 residues. J lost 3 bases, V lost 5 bases, and 3 bases had no gene match. CDR3 protein: CASSRGTGDYGYTF. The CDR3 DNA sequence: TGTGCCAGCAGTAGAGGGACAGGGGACTATGGCTACACCTTC.

The chain is built from TRBV7-3 and TRBJ2-3; D not certain. The V gene's germline CDR1 is SGHTA and CDR2 FQGTGA. Deletions cut 4 bases from V and 0 bases from J, with 8 bases between. The CDR3 is made up of 14 amino acids. CDR3 nucleotide sequence: TGTGCCAGCAGCTACCATACAAGCACAGATACGCAGTATTTT. Translating gives CASSYHTSTDTQYF.

The gene calls are TRBV7-2 and TRBJ2-1, with D perhaps matching TRBD2 (6 bases). Germline CDR1 reads SGHTA; CDR2 reads FQGNSA. The CDR3 consists of 15 residues. The ends were cut back, 5 bases at V and 5 bases at J, with 16 bases in the middle. CDR3 nucleotide sequence: TGTGCCAGCAGCATTAGCGGAGGGAGACACAATGAGCAGTTCTTC. Translation: CASSISGGRHNEQFF.

J is TRBJ2-5 and V is TRBV7-9; 8 bases map to TRBD1. The J call may be wrong; the DNA end is better matched by TRBJ2-7. Germline V gene data show CDR1 as SEHNR and CDR2 as FQNEAQ (reference sequence). This CDR3 contains 15 residues. The CDR3: CASSLGTGFGYEQYF. The CDR3 DNA is TGTGCCAGCAGCTTAGGGACAGGGTTTGGTTACGAGCAGTACTTC.

Points on this clone: This specimen includes other DNA sequences encoding the same CDR3. This chain uses TRBV28 with TRBJ1-1; D is unclear. Germline CDR1 MDHEN, CDR2 SYDVKM. V lost 6 bases to trimming and J lost 4 bases, with 9 bases between them. CDR3 length: 12 amino acids. CDR3 sequence (DNA): TGTGCCAGCAGCCCTTTGAGCACTGAAGCTTTCTTT. Translating gives CASSPLSTEAFF.

This chain uses TRBV19 with TRBJ1-5; D gene unclear. The CDR3 contains 15 residues. Germline values: CDR1 LNHDA, CDR2 SQIVND (reference sequence). The V and J ends lost 7 bases and 5 bases respectively, with 18 bases between them. CDR3 bases: TGTGCCAGTAAGCCTATCCCGGAGGGATATCAGCCCCAGCATTTT. Residues: CASKPIPEGYQPQHF.

The chain employs TRBV30 and TRBJ1-5, with 7 bases that match TRBD1. Trimming removed 2 bases from V and 0 bases from J; junction bases left unmatched: 10. There are 17 residues in the CDR3. In germline, CDR1 is GTSNPN, CDR2 SVGIG (reference sequence). This chain's CDR3 is CAWSQFRGQNSNQPQHF. The CDR3 bases are TGTGCCTGGAGTCAGTTCCGGGGACAGAATAGCAATCAGCCCCAGCATTTT.

The gene calls are TRBV19 and TRBJ2-3; 8 bases fit TRBD2. The CDR3 runs 15 residues. V lost 5 bases, J lost 2 bases, and 6 bases stayed unmatched. The germline V gene has CDR1 LNHDA and CDR2 SQIVND (reference sequence). Written as DNA, the CDR3 is TGTGCCAGTAGTCTCACGGGGGGGAACACAGATACGCAGTATTTT. Its protein product is CASSLTGGNTDTQYF.